The T cell receptor beta chain under discussion was sequenced for a study of control samples from healthy donors and cancer patients. About this clone: A read error may produce the germline difference seen at one junction end.

The CDR3 contains 15 residues. Per germline, CDR1 LGHDT and CDR2 YNNKEL (reference sequence). The repertoire was sequenced with immunoSEQ multiplex PCR; TCRdb's copy has only in-frame clones and lacks some. The sample comprises around 74,000 clones, 85% to 95% of which are singletons, and 5% to 6.5% rests with the top ten. This receptor was identified in a woman aged 55-70 years in good health. Material for sequencing was blood. The chain combines TRBV3-1 (or the pseudogene TRBV3-2) with TRBJ2-2, with 8 bases identical to TRBD1. The CDR3 protein is CASSAQGAKTGELFF. The CDR3 nucleotides are TGTGCCAGCAGCGCTCAGGGGGCGAAGACCGGGGAGCTGTTTTTT.